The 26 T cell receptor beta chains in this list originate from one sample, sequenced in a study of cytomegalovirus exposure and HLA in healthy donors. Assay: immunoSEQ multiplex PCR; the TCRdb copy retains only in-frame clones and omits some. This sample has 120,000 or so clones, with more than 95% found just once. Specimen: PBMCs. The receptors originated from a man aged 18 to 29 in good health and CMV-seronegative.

The CDR3 sequence is CASSFPGTSGQETQYF. CDR3 sequence (DNA): TGTGCCAGCAGCTTTCCCGGGACTAGCGGTCAAGAGACCCAGTACTTC. The chain links TRBV9 to TRBJ2-5; TRBD2 matches 11 bases. The V segment lost 4 bases and the J segment 2 bases; nucleotides outside the gene matches: 7. Germline values: CDR1 SGDLS, CDR2 YYNGEE. The CDR3 has 16 amino acids.

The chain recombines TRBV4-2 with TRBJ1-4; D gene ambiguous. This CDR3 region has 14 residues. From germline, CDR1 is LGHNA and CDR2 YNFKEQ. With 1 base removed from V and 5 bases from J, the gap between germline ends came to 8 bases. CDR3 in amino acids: CASSQAGGNEKLFF. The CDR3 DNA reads TGTGCCAGCAGCCAAGCAGGTGGGAATGAAAAACTGTTTTTT.

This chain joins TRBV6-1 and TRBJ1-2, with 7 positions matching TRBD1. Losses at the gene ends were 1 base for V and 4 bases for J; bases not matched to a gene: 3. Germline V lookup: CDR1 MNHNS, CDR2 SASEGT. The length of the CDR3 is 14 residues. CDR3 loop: CASSEGGTVYGYTF. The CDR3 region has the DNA TGTGCCAGCAGTGAAGGGGGGACAGTCTATGGCTACACCTTC.

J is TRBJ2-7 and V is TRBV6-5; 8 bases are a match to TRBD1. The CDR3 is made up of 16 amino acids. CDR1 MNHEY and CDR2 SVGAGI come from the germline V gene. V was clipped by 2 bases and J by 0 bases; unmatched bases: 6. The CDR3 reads CASSYGTGPSSYEQYF. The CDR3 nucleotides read TGTGCCAGCAGTTACGGGACAGGCCCGAGCTCCTACGAGCAGTACTTC.

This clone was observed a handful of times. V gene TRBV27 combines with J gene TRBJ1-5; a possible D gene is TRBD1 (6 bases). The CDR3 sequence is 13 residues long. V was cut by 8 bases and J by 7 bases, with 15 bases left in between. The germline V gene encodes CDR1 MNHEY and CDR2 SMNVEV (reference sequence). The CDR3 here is CASRRRGAQPQHF. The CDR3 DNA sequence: TGTGCCAGCCGCCGACGGGGGGCCCAGCCCCAGCATTTT.

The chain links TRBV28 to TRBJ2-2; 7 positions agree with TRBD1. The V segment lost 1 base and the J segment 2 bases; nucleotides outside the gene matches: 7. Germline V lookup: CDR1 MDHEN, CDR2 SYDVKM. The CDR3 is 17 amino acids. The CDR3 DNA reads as TGTGCCAGCAGTTTATTTGTTCGGGACAGTAACACCGGGGAGCTGTTTTTT. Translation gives CASSLFVRDSNTGELFF.

CDR3 DNA sequence: TGTGCCAGCAGCTTAACTACTGGCGGAGGCTACGAGCAGTACTTC. It encodes CASSLTTGGGYEQYF. The V call is TRBV7-2, the J call TRBJ2-7, with D maybe TRBD2 (5 bases). Deletions cut 2 bases from V and 3 bases from J, with 14 bases between. The CDR3 spans 15 residues. Germline V CDR1 and CDR2: SGHTA, FQGNSA.

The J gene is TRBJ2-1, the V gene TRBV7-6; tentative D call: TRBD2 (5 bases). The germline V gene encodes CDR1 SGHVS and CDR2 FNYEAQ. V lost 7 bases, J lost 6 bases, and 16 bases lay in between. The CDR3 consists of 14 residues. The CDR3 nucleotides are TGTGCCAGCAAACGGGGAGTCGAGGTCAATGAGCAGTTCTTC. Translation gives CASKRGVEVNEQFF.

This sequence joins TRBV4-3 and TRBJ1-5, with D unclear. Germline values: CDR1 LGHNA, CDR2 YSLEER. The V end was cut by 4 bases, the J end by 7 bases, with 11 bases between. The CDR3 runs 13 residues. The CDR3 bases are TGCGCCAGCAGCCCCTCCCGGTGGCAGCCCCAGCATTTT. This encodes CASSPSRWQPQHF.

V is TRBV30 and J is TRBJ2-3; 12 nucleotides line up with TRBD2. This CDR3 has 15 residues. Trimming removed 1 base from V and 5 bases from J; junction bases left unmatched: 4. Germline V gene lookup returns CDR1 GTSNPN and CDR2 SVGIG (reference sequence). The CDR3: CAWSGLAGGLDTQYF. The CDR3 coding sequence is TGTGCCTGGAGTGGCCTAGCGGGAGGGTTAGATACGCAGTATTTT.

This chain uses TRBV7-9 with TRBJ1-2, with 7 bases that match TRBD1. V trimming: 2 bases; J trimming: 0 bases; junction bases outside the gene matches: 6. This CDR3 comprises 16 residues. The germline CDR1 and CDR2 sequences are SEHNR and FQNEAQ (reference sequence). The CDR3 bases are TGTGCCAGCAGCTTATCCGGGACAGACACTAACTATGGCTACACCTTC. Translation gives CASSLSGTDTNYGYTF.

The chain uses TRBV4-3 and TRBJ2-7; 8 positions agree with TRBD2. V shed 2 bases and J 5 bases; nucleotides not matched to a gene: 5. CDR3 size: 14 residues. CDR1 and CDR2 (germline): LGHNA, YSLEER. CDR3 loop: CASSQTGTRDEQYF. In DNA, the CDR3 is TGCGCCAGCAGCCAAACAGGGACTAGGGACGAGCAGTACTTC.

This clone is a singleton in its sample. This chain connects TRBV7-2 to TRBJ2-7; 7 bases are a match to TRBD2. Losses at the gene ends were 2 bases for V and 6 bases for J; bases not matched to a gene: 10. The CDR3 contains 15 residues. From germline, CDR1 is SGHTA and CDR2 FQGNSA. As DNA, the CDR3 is TGTGCCAGCAGCTTACCACGGGGCGGGAGCACCGAGCAGTACTTC. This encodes CASSLPRGGSTEQYF.

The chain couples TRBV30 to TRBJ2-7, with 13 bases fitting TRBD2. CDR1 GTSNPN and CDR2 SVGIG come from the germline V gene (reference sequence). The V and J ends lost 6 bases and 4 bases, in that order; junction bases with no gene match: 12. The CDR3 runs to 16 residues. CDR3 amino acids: CACPTSGRPPPYEQYF. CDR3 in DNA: TGTGCCTGCCCGACTAGCGGGAGGCCCCCACCATACGAGCAGTACTTC.

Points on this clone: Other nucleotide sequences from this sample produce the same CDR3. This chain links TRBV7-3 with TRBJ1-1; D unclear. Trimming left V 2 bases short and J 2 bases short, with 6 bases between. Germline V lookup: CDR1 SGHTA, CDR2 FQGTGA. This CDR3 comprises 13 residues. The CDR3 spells CASSLEGNTEAFF. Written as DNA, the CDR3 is TGTGCCAGCAGCTTAGAGGGAAACACTGAAGCTTTCTTT. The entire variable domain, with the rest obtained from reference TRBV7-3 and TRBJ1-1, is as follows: GAGVSQTPSNKVTEKGKYVELRCDPISGHTALYWYRQSLGQGPEFLIYFQGTGAADDSGLPNDRFFAVRPEGSVSTLKIQRTERGDSAVYLCASSLEGNTEAFFGQGTRLTVV.

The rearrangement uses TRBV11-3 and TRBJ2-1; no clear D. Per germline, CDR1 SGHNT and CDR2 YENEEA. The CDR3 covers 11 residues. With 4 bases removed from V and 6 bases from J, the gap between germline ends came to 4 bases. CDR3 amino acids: CASSYSNEQFF. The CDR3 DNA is TGTGCCAGCAGCTATAGCAATGAGCAGTTCTTC.

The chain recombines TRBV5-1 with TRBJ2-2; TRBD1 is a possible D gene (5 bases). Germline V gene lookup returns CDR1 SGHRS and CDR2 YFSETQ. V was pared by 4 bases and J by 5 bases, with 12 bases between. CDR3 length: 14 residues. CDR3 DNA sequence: TGCGCCAGCAGCCCGGCGACAGAGACCGGGGAGCTGTTTTTT. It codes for CASSPATETGELFF.

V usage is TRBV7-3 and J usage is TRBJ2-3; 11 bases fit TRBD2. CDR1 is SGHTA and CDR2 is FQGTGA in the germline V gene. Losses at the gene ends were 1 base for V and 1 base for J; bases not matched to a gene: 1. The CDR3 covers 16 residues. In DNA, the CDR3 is TGTGCCAGCAGCTTAAAGGGACTAGCGGGCACAGATACGCAGTATTTT. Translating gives CASSLKGLAGTDTQYF.

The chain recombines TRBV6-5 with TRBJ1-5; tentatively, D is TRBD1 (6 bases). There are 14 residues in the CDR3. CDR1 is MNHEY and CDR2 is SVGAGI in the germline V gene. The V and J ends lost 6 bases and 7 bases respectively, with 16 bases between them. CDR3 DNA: TGTGCCAGCAGCCCAGGGGAGAGAGGGCAGCCCCAGCATTTT. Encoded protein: CASSPGERGQPQHF.

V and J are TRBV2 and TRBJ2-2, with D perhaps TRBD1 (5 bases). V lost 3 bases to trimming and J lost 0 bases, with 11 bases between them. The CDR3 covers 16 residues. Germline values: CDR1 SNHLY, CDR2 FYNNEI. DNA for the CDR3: TGTGCCAGCAGTGAGTTTGTGACAGCGAACACCGGGGAGCTGTTTTTT. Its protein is CASSEFVTANTGELFF.

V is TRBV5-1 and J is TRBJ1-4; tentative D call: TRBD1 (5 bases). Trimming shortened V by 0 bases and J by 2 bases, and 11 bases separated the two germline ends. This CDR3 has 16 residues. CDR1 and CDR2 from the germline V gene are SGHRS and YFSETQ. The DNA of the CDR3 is TGCGCCAGCAGCTTGGCCACAGGATCGACTAATGAAAAACTGTTTTTT. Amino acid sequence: CASSLATGSTNEKLFF.

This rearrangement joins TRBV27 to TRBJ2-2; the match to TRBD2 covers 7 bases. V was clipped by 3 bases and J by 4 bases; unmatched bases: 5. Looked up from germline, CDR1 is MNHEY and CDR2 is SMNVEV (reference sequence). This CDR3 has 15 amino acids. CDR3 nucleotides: TGTGCCAGCAGTTTTTCTAGCGGAGTCACCGGGGAGCTGTTTTTT. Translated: CASSFSSGVTGELFF.

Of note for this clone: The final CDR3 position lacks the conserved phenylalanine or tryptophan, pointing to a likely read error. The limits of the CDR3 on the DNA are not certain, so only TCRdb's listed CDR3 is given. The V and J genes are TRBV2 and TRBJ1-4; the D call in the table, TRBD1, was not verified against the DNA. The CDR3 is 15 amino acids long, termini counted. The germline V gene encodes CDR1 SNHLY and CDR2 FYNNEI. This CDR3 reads CASSEFPSFNAAPRV.

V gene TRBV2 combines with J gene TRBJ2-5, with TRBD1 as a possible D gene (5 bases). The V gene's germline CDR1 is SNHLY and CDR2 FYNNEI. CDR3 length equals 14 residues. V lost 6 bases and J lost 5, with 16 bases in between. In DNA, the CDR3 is TGTGCCAGCAGAGACAGATCCGCTCGGGAGACCCAGTACTTC. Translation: CASRDRSARETQYF. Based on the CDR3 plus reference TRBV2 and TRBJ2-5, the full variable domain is EPEVTQTPSHQVTQMGQEVILRCVPISNHLYFYWYRQILGQKVEFLVSFYNNEISEKSEIFDDQFSVERPDGSNFTLKIRSTKLEDSAMYFCASRDRSARETQYFGPGTRLLVL.

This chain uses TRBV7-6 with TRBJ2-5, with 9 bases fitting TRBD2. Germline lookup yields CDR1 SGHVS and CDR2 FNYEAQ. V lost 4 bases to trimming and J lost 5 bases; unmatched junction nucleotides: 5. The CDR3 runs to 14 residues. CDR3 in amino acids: CASSSLAGKETQYF. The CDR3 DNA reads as TGTGCCAGCAGCTCTCTAGCGGGAAAGGAGACCCAGTACTTC.

The DNA for the CDR3 is TGTGCCAGTAGCCCGAGAGCGGGAGGGTTGAATGAGCAGTTCTTC. It translates to CASSPRAGGLNEQFF. The chain joins TRBV19 to TRBJ2-1; 10 positions agree with TRBD2. This CDR3 spans 15 amino acids. The J segment lost 7 bases and the V segment lost 6 bases, leaving 9 bases of the junction unmatched. The germline CDR1 and CDR2 sequences are LNHDA and SQIVND (reference sequence).